A single sample is the source of the 26 T cell receptor beta chains below, sequenced in a study of T-cell reconstitution after alpha-beta-depleted transplantation in children. Unique molecular identifiers were built into the TCRbeta library. TCRdb independently ran MiXCR on the PCR reads; one entry per CDR3 protein. Of about 230,000 distinct CDR3 sequences listed, about 11% are singletons. Specimen: PBMCs from the stem cell graft donor, collected from the stem cell graft. The receptors derive from a human donor who donated a stem cell graft to a child with acute lymphoblastic leukemia.

The chain couples TRBV5-1 to TRBJ2-7; 9 nucleotides agree with TRBD1. V was clipped by 4 bases and J by 5 bases; unmatched bases: 4. The CDR3 covers 13 residues. CDR1 SGHRS and CDR2 YFSETQ come from the germline V gene. The CDR3 coding sequence is TGCGCCAGCAGCACCTGGACAGGGGACGAGCAGTACTTC. This translates into CASSTWTGDEQYF.

This clonotype was counted many times. CDR3 DNA sequence: TGCAGCGTAGTAGGACAGGGGAGTATCCACGAGCAGTACTTC. Its protein is CSVVGQGSIHEQYF. J is TRBJ2-7 and V is TRBV29-1, with 9 positions matching TRBD1. From germline, CDR1 is SQVTM and CDR2 ANQGSEA. Trimming at V came to 6 bases and at J to 5 bases, leaving 11 bases not matched to a gene. The CDR3 contains 14 residues.

Remarks on this clonotype: This may arise from a read error, as a much more abundant clone is one base away. The rearrangement links TRBV5-1 to TRBJ2-1; the D gene is possibly TRBD1 (6 bases). CDR3 length: 14 amino acids. CDR1 is SGHRS and CDR2 is YFSETQ in the germline V gene. The V and J ends lost 1 base and 8 bases respectively, with 13 bases between them. The CDR3 sequence: CASSLNQGTDEQFF. The CDR3 DNA sequence: TGCGCCAGCAGCTTGAACCAGGGGACGGATGAGCAGTTCTTC.

The table lists this clonotype with many counts. The gene calls are TRBV3-1 and TRBJ1-5; TRBD1 matches at 7 bases. The germline gives CDR1 LGHDT, CDR2 YNNKEL (reference sequence). This CDR3 contains 15 residues. After removal of 1 base from V and 2 bases from J, the junction contained 2 bases not matched to a gene. This CDR3 reads CASSQGQGGNQPQHF. CDR3 coding DNA: TGTGCCAGCAGCCAAGGACAGGGAGGCAATCAGCCCCAGCATTTT.

As for this clonotype: Given a much more abundant clone one base away, this may be a read error. J is TRBJ2-1 and V is TRBV19; D may be TRBD2 (5 bases). Germline V lookup: CDR1 LNHDA, CDR2 SQIVND (reference sequence). The CDR3 is made up of 16 amino acids. The CDR3 region has the DNA TGTGCCAGTAACCTGTTCGGACTGAGCTCCTACACTGAGCAGTTCTTC. It yields the protein CASNLFGLSSYTEQFF. The full variable domain, completed using reference TRBV19 and TRBJ2-1, is DGGITQSPKYLFRKEGQNVTLSCEQNLNHDAMYWYRQDPGQGLRLIYYSQIVNDFQKGDIAEGYSVSREKKESFPLTVTSAQKNPTAFYLCASNLFGLSSYTEQFFGPGTRLTVL.

In this sample, this clonotype turned up many times. The chain links TRBV12-3 or TRBV12-4 to TRBJ1-2; TRBD1 is a possible D gene (5 bases). V lost 2 bases to trimming and J lost 6 bases, with 10 bases between them. The CDR3 is made up of 13 amino acids. DNA for the CDR3: TGTGCCAGCAGTTTAAAAGGGGCCCATGGCTACACCTTC. The encoded protein is CASSLKGAHGYTF.

The chain has TRBV5-1 and TRBJ2-5; D may be TRBD1 or TRBD2 (5 bases each). Germline V gene lookup returns CDR1 SGHRS and CDR2 YFSETQ. Deletions cut 3 bases from V and 2 bases from J, with 14 bases between. The CDR3 is made up of 15 amino acids. CDR3 DNA: TGCGCCAGCAGCTGGGGACCAGGGAGACAAGAGACCCAGTACTTC. Protein: CASSWGPGRQETQYF.

Ten or more counts support this clonotype. The chain uses TRBV20-1 and TRBJ2-7, with 7 nucleotides matching TRBD1. Losses at the gene ends were 3 bases for V and 2 bases for J; bases not matched to a gene: 25. The CDR3 has 20 residues. Germline V gene sequence: CDR1 DFQATT, CDR2 SNEGSKA (reference sequence). In DNA form, the CDR3 reads TGCAGTGCTAGTGGCCTAAGGGGGACAGTCACTTCCCCGGAGACCTACGAGCAGTACTTC. This sequence encodes CSASGLRGTVTSPETYEQYF.

This clonotype was seen repeatedly, ten times or more. V is TRBV29-1 and J is TRBJ1-1, with a tentative D call TRBD1 (6 bases). V lost 4 bases to trimming and J lost 6 bases, with 12 bases between them. The CDR3 runs to 12 residues. Germline V gene data show CDR1 as SQVTM and CDR2 as ANQGSEA. CDR3 sequence reads: CSVGGQGPEAFF. The CDR3 nucleotides are TGCAGCGTTGGGGGGCAGGGGCCTGAAGCTTTCTTT.

There are a few counts of this clonotype. The V call is TRBV6-5, the J call TRBJ1-5; D not certain. V was pared by 0 bases and J by 4 bases, with 4 bases between. Germline CDR1 is MNHEY and CDR2 is SVGAGI. The CDR3 runs 13 residues. The CDR3, as DNA: TGTGCCAGCAGTTACTCCCAGAATCAGCCCCAGCATTTT. Amino acids: CASSYSQNQPQHF.

CDR3 in amino acids: CASSLRGSVDEQFF. As DNA, the CDR3 is TGTGCCAGCAGCTTAAGAGGGTCAGTGGATGAGCAGTTCTTC. The chain joins TRBV7-9 to TRBJ2-1, with a weak D call TRBD2 (5 bases). The germline V gene encodes CDR1 SEHNR and CDR2 FQNEAQ (reference sequence). The ends were cut back, 2 bases at V and 8 bases at J, with 13 bases in the middle. This CDR3 spans 14 amino acids.

This clonotype was counted ten times or more. The chain uses TRBV6-2 or TRBV6-3 and TRBJ2-1, with D possibly called TRBD1 or TRBD2 (5 bases each). The CDR3 contains 17 residues. The germline gives CDR1 MNHEY, CDR2 SVGEGT. V dropped 5 bases and J dropped 4 bases, with 21 bases sitting between them. The CDR3 DNA is TGTGCCAGCAGTCCAAAGCCCGGGACCGCTCTGTACAATGAGCAGTTCTTC. This gives the protein CASSPKPGTALYNEQFF.

This clonotype has at least ten counts. V usage is TRBV10-2 and J usage is TRBJ2-3, with 7 bases fitting TRBD2. This CDR3 is 14 amino acids long. In germline, CDR1 is WSHSY, CDR2 SAAADI. V was pared by 6 bases and J by 2 bases, with 5 bases of the junction left unmatched. The CDR3 is CASSERGLTDTQYF. The CDR3 nucleotides are TGCGCCAGCAGCGAGCGGGGTCTCACAGATACGCAGTATTTT.

Details on this clonotype: A much more abundant neighbour one base away suggests this may be a read error. The chain combines TRBV10-3 with TRBJ2-3; no reliable D call. Per the germline V gene, CDR1 is ENHRY and CDR2 is SYGVKD. CDR3 length equals 13 residues. The CDR3 region has the DNA TGTACCATCAGTGAGAAGAGCACAGATACGCAGTATTTT. It is translated as CTISEKSTDTQYF.

The table lists this clonotype with many counts. The V call is TRBV12-3 or TRBV12-4, the J call TRBJ2-5, with a weak D call TRBD1 (5 bases). The CDR3 has 14 amino acids. Trimming pared 3 bases from V and 7 bases from J, leaving 15 bases between. The chain's CDR3 is CASSLGPGRSTQYF. The CDR3 DNA sequence: TGTGCCAGCAGTTTGGGGCCGGGTCGATCGACCCAGTACTTC.

This chain uses TRBV30 with TRBJ2-1; D gene uncertain. V was cut by 0 bases and J by 9 bases, with 12 bases left in between. The CDR3 has 13 amino acids. Germline V CDR1 and CDR2: GTSNPN, SVGIG (reference sequence). As DNA, the CDR3 is TGTGCCTGGAGTGTACGAAGGACGGTTGAGCAGTTCTTC. Amino acid sequence: CAWSVRRTVEQFF.

This clonotype was counted at least ten times. V is TRBV25-1 and J is TRBJ1-6; D gene unclear. Germline CDR1 MGHDK, CDR2 SYGVNS. This CDR3 is 15 amino acids long. With 5 bases removed from V and 0 bases from J, the gap between germline ends came to 8 bases. The CDR3 DNA is TGTGCCAGCAGTCATTCGAGCTCCTATAATTCACCCCTCCACTTT. As protein: CASSHSSSYNSPLHF.

The table lists this clonotype with many counts. The chain carries TRBV20-1 and TRBJ1-3; D uncertain. Germline loops: CDR1 DFQATT, CDR2 SNEGSKA (reference sequence). The CDR3 sequence is 15 residues long. V lost 5 bases and J lost 0, with 14 bases in between. This CDR3 reads CSAPADSFSGNTIYF. The CDR3 DNA reads TGCAGTGCTCCCGCGGACTCCTTCTCTGGAAACACCATATATTTT.

This clonotype has a count of ten or more. The V gene is TRBV6-5, the J gene TRBJ2-1; D gene ambiguous. Germline-derived CDR1 and CDR2 are MNHEY and SVGAGI. The V end lost 7 bases, the J end lost 5 bases, and 6 bases lay between the germline ends. The CDR3 sequence is 11 residues long. The chain's CDR3 is CASIFHNEQFF. CDR3 nucleotide sequence: TGTGCCAGCATCTTCCACAATGAGCAGTTCTTC.

In this sample, this clonotype turned up many times. The chain couples TRBV9 to TRBJ2-2; 7 bases are a match to TRBD2. CDR3 size: 15 residues. Germline lookup yields CDR1 SGDLS and CDR2 YYNGEE. V shed 0 bases and J 6 bases; nucleotides not matched to a gene: 5. CDR3 bases: TGTGCCAGCAGCGTAGGGGGGAGGGGCGCCGGGGAGCTGTTTTTT. Translation gives CASSVGGRGAGELFF.

This clonotype was observed a handful of times. V gene TRBV6-6 combines with J gene TRBJ2-7; no clear D gene. There are 11 residues in the CDR3. The germline V gene has CDR1 MNHNY and CDR2 SVGAGI (reference sequence). V lost 8 bases, J lost 8 bases, and 13 bases lay in between. The CDR3 reads CASGLTAQQYF. The CDR3 DNA reads TGTGCCAGCGGGTTGACTGCCCAGCAGTACTTC.

This clonotype is a singleton in its sample. The CDR3 region is CASSFQGAGNTIYF. The CDR3 nucleotides read TGTGCCAGCAGCTTTCAAGGGGCTGGAAACACCATATATTTT. V gene TRBV5-4 combines with J gene TRBJ1-3; a weak D match, TRBD1 (5 bases). V gave up 2 bases and J gave up 2 bases, with 8 bases separating them. The germline CDR1 and CDR2 sequences are SGHNT and YYREEE (reference sequence). The CDR3 has 14 residues.

This clonotype was seen many times. The chain combines TRBV29-1 with TRBJ2-7; tentative D call: TRBD1 (6 bases). CDR1 and CDR2 (germline): SQVTM, ANQGSEA. CDR3 length: 11 amino acids. Trimming took 8 bases from V and 7 from J, leaving 15 bases between them. The CDR3 DNA is TGCAGCTCGTCCGAAGGGGGAGAGCAGTACTTC. It specifies CSSSEGGEQYF.

This clonotype was observed at least ten times. The rearrangement uses TRBV5-1 and TRBJ1-1; D unclear. The CDR3 sequence is 13 residues long. Between the trimmed V and J ends, which lost 2 bases and 5 bases, there was a span of 10 bases. Germline CDR1 and CDR2: SGHRS and YFSETQ. The CDR3 is CASSFDKRTEAFF. CDR3 coding DNA: TGCGCCAGCAGCTTCGACAAGAGGACTGAAGCTTTCTTT.

The table lists this clonotype with a few counts. The CDR3, as DNA: TGCAGTGCTAGAGTGGGTAGCGGCTACTACGAGCAGTACTTC. Translated: CSARVGSGYYEQYF. V gene TRBV20-1 combines with J gene TRBJ2-7; D is perhaps TRBD2 (6 bases). Deletions cut 1 base from V and 3 bases from J, with 13 bases between. Germline V gene sequence: CDR1 DFQATT, CDR2 SNEGSKA (reference sequence). The CDR3 is 14 residues long.

This sequence joins TRBV18 and TRBJ1-5; D may be TRBD1 (6 bases). CDR3 size: 14 residues. Germline values: CDR1 KGHSH, CDR2 LQKENI. Trimming removed 3 bases at V and 4 bases at J, with 10 bases between. CDR3 coding DNA: TGTGCCAGCTCACCCGGACAGAAGAATCAGCCCCAGCATTTT. It yields the protein CASSPGQKNQPQHF.